What follows describes a single T cell receptor beta chain. What this receptor recognizes is not known. Base quality data are lacking; no much larger clone is found one base away. The data belong to a study of blood T cell repertoires in COVID-19 (dated by TCRdb to 2019 to 2021). Describing the broader study: The collaborator samples originated in the United States, Italy and Spain and spanned the acute and convalescent phases of COVID-19. The material from the prospective study consisted of cDNA or gDNA derived from T cells, B-cell-depleted T cells, or PBMCs. The dataset comprised deeply sampled blood TCRbeta repertoires from subjects exposed to, actively infected with, or recovered from COVID-19. The repertoires were released in a freely available public database intended as a resource for research on the immune response to SARS-CoV-2. Samples were obtained from the ongoing ImmuneRACE study (first 160 participants) and from some 1,300 subjects provided by 6 global collaborators. A de-identified subject ID, COVID-19 status, age in years and sex were almost always included in the sample metadata. HLA class I and class II types, where available, came from metadata supplied by the sample provider rather than from assay-based typing. What the authors observed across the whole study: The amount of clinical and demographic metadata varied by source and participant and was provided uncurated.

Collaborating institutions collected whole blood in K2EDTA tubes following their own protocols. For TCRbeta analysis, collaborators shipped samples as frozen whole blood, isolated PBMCs, or DNA extracted from either of those sample types. V is pared back by 0 bases and J by 0 bases, with 14 bases lying between the germline termini. CDR1 is given as ENHRY and CDR2 as SYGVKD, both from the germline V gene. The CDR3 numbers 18 residues from cysteine through phenylalanine. The only DNA kept is the CDR3, 54 bases in frame from the first base. TCRbeta CDR3 regions were amplified from genomic DNA by means of the immunoSEQ Assay, a bias-controlled multiplex PCR. The authors processed their data as follows. The number of nucleated cells in each sample was estimated by amplification of reference gene primers within the assay. To quantify the absolute abundance of each unique TCRbeta CDR3 rearrangement, sequence reads were collapsed and filtered. Productive Simpson clonality was computed per sample as the square root of Simpson's diversity index over productive rearrangements. This immuneACCESS table, as held by TCRdb, lists in-frame sequences with V and J called but not all clones. Of the missing ones, under half trace to an unresolved V gene in checked studies; the others have no known cause. From that table come the V and J calls and clone size; the DNA was used to work out D and trimming. The sample table records about 230,000 clones; 75% to 90% of these occur just once. Under 3% of the sample is held by the ten biggest clonotypes.

The sequence is built from TRBV10-3 and TRBJ2-2; TRBD1 could be the D gene, as 5 bases match. The specimen sequenced was peripheral blood. The TCR sequence derives from a woman in her 70s with active or convalescent COVID-19. This receptor carries the CDR3 CAISESVVGVPNTGELFF. The DNA is TGTGCCATCAGTGAGTCGGTGGTAGGGGTGCCGAACACCGGGGAGCTGTTTTTT.